What follows are 24 T cell receptor beta chains derived from one specimen sequenced in a study of cytomegalovirus exposure and HLA in healthy donors. The PCR ran on 60 Vbeta and 13 Jbeta primers. This table comes from immunoSEQ multiplex PCR, and its TCRdb copy is limited to in-frame clones, with some not included. In the table there are some 130,000 clones, roughly two thirds of which are singletons. Sequencing input: PBMCs. Receptors originate from a young man in good health and CMV-seropositive.

The rearrangement uses TRBV27 and TRBJ1-5; D gene unclear. Trimming took off 2 bases at V and 4 bases at J, with 6 bases between the two ends. Looked up from germline, CDR1 is MNHEY and CDR2 is SMNVEV (reference sequence). CDR3 length equals 13 residues. The CDR3 sequence is CASSLIGNQPQHF. The DNA of the CDR3 is TGTGCCAGCAGTTTAATCGGGAATCAGCCCCAGCATTTT.

This clone was observed once. The genes are TRBV7-8 and TRBJ2-7; D gene unclear. Trimming shortened V by 3 bases and J by 3 bases, and 12 bases separated the two germline ends. The CDR3 totals 14 residues. In germline, CDR1 is SGHVS, CDR2 FQNEAQ. The CDR3, as DNA: TGTGCCAGCAGCTTGAACGGAGCGATCTACGAGCAGTACTTC. Encoded protein: CASSLNGAIYEQYF.

V gene TRBV5-1 combines with J gene TRBJ1-5; tentatively, D is TRBD1 (5 bases). V was trimmed by 0 bases and J by 3 bases, leaving 16 bases between them. The CDR3 has 17 amino acids. Germline V lookup: CDR1 SGHRS, CDR2 YFSETQ. CDR3 sequence: CASSLGNVAGANQPQHF. DNA for the CDR3: TGCGCCAGCAGCTTGGGGAACGTGGCTGGGGCCAATCAGCCCCAGCATTTT.

This sequence joins TRBV5-1 and TRBJ2-5; TRBD2 agrees at 14 bases. The J call may be mistaken, given a closer DNA end match to TRBJ2-7. The CDR3 sequence is 19 residues long. Germline CDR1 reads SGHRS; CDR2 reads YFSETQ. CDR3: CASSLPFGTSGRRSYEQYF. CDR3 in DNA: TGCGCCAGCAGCTTGCCCTTCGGGACTAGCGGGAGACGGTCCTACGAGCAGTACTTC.

The chain uses TRBV4-3 and TRBJ1-1, with 8 bases aligning to TRBD1. From germline, CDR1 is LGHNA and CDR2 YSLEER. Germline trimming cut 2 bases from V and 7 bases from J; bases unmatched to any gene: 3. The CDR3 sequence is 13 residues long. This CDR3 is CASSQQDRVEAFF. The CDR3 DNA follows: TGCGCCAGCAGCCAACAGGACAGGGTTGAAGCTTTCTTT.

The chain couples TRBV7-2 to TRBJ1-5; D might be TRBD1 (6 bases). Per germline, CDR1 SGHTA and CDR2 FQGNSA. Trimming took 1 base from V and 6 from J, leaving 13 bases between them. This CDR3 spans 15 amino acids. The DNA of the CDR3 is TGTGCCAGCAGCTTAGGGGCCCAAGGGGGTCAGCCCCAGCATTTT. Encoded protein: CASSLGAQGGQPQHF.

This clone appeared a few times. The V and J genes are TRBV7-3 and TRBJ1-1; a possible D gene is TRBD1 (6 bases). With 5 bases removed from V and 5 bases from J, the gap between germline ends came to 12 bases. The CDR3 spans 13 residues. CDR1 and CDR2 (germline): SGHTA, FQGTGA. CDR3 sequence: CASSPRGGTEAFF. DNA of the CDR3: TGTGCCAGCAGCCCGAGGGGGGGGACTGAAGCTTTCTTT.

This clone was seen only a few times. The gene calls are TRBV2 and TRBJ2-5; 8 positions match TRBD2. Trimming removed 7 bases from V and 4 bases from J; junction bases left unmatched: 14. Germline CDR1 is SNHLY and CDR2 is FYNNEI. The CDR3 runs to 16 residues. CDR3 residues: CASTRGGQLGRETQYF. CDR3 coding DNA: TGTGCCAGCACCCGGGGGGGACAACTAGGGCGAGAGACCCAGTACTTC. Looking up the rest from reference TRBV2 and TRBJ2-5 gives the full variable domain: EPEVTQTPSHQVTQMGQEVILRCVPISNHLYFYWYRQILGQKVEFLVSFYNNEISEKSEIFDDQFSVERPDGSNFTLKIRSTKLEDSAMYFCASTRGGQLGRETQYFGPGTRLLVL.

The chain recombines TRBV21-1 with TRBJ2-7; the table's D call, TRBD1, has no DNA check behind it. TRBV21-1 counts as a pseudogene. This CDR3 comprises 13 residues. DNA of the CDR3: TGTGCCAGCAGCAACCCGAGACAGGGCAAGCAGTACTTC. Amino acids: CASSNPRQGKQYF.

The chain links TRBV27 to TRBJ1-5; 8 bases align to TRBD1. V gave up 4 bases and J gave up 4 bases; unmatched junction bases: 15. The germline CDR1 and CDR2 sequences are MNHEY and SMNVEV (reference sequence). The CDR3 spans 18 residues. CDR3 DNA: TGTGCCAGCAGTTCATCCGGGACAGGAGCCCTTCCAAATCAGCCCCAGCATTTT. Encoded protein: CASSSSGTGALPNQPQHF.

This chain links TRBV6-5 with TRBJ1-1; 7 bases fit TRBD1. The J segment lost 11 bases and the V segment lost 0 bases, leaving 6 bases of the junction unmatched. Germline assignment: CDR1 MNHEY and CDR2 SVGAGI. This CDR3 is built from 13 residues. CDR3 sequence reads: CASSYSGTGVAFF. The CDR3 bases are TGTGCCAGCAGTTACTCAGGTACAGGGGTTGCTTTCTTT.

This chain links TRBV11-2 with TRBJ2-7; D might be TRBD2 (5 bases). This CDR3 has 15 residues. Trimming removed 4 bases at V and 0 bases at J, with 13 bases between. From germline, CDR1 is SGHAT and CDR2 FQNNGV. CDR3 nucleotides: TGTGCCAGCAGCTCGGAGGTAGGTTACTCCTACGAGCAGTACTTC. As protein: CASSSEVGYSYEQYF.

This clone was seen a handful of times. V and J are TRBV5-1 and TRBJ2-7; 8 bases are a match to TRBD1. There are 14 residues in the CDR3. J gave up 5 bases and V 1 base, and 5 bases lay outside the gene matches. Looked up from germline, CDR1 is SGHRS and CDR2 is YFSETQ. CDR3 loop: CASSLWRQGNEQYF. The CDR3 coding sequence is TGCGCCAGCAGCTTGTGGCGACAGGGGAACGAGCAGTACTTC.

The chain has TRBV18 and TRBJ2-3; weak D call: TRBD2 (6 bases). The germline V gene encodes CDR1 KGHSH and CDR2 LQKENI. CDR3 length equals 15 residues. Trimming pared 3 bases from V and 2 bases from J, leaving 12 bases between. CDR3 in DNA: TGTGCCAGCTCACCTGGGACTTTCCCCACAGATACGCAGTATTTT. Amino acid sequence: CASSPGTFPTDTQYF.

This chain links TRBV27 with TRBJ2-1; possible D gene TRBD2, 6 bases. Trimming left V 4 bases short and J 0 bases short, with 19 bases between. The CDR3 length is 18 residues. Germline V gene sequence: CDR1 MNHEY, CDR2 SMNVEV (reference sequence). The CDR3 sequence is CASSSPTFSGSSYNEQFF. In DNA form, the CDR3 reads TGTGCCAGCAGTTCGCCTACTTTTAGCGGAAGCTCCTACAATGAGCAGTTCTTC.

The chain is built from TRBV7-2 and TRBJ2-1; 10 nucleotides align to TRBD2. V was clipped by 5 bases and J by 9 bases; unmatched bases: 10. CDR1 SGHTA and CDR2 FQGNSA come from the germline V gene. The CDR3 consists of 15 residues. DNA for the CDR3: TGTGCCAGCAGCCCTTCTCTAGCGGGGGTTGGTGAGCAGTTCTTC. It codes for CASSPSLAGVGEQFF. The full variable domain, rest sourced from reference TRBV7-2 and TRBJ2-1, is GAGVSQSPSNKVTEKGKDVELRCDPISGHTALYWYRQSLGQGLEFLIYFQGNSAPDKSGLPSDRFSAERTGGSVSTLTIQRTQQEDSAVYLCASSPSLAGVGEQFFGPGTRLTVL.

In its sample, this clone was seen a few times. The chain is built from TRBV18 and TRBJ1-5; D ambiguous. The V gene's germline CDR1 is KGHSH and CDR2 LQKENI. The V end lost 3 bases, the J end lost 3 bases, and 9 bases lay between the germline ends. The CDR3 loop spans 14 amino acids. CDR3 sequence: CASSPSQINQPQHF. In DNA form, the CDR3 reads TGTGCCAGCTCACCTTCCCAGATCAATCAGCCCCAGCATTTT.

The rearrangement uses TRBV25-1 and TRBJ2-7; TRBD2 matches at 8 bases. The CDR3 has 15 amino acids. V lost 3 bases and J lost 3; bases outside the gene matches: 7. The germline V gene has CDR1 MGHDK and CDR2 SYGVNS. Here the CDR3 DNA reads TGTGCCAGCAGTGAGTCCGGGGGGGCAAACTACGAGCAGTACTTC. Its protein product is CASSESGGANYEQYF.

The chain links TRBV11-3 to TRBJ2-7; 8 bases agree with TRBD2. Per germline, CDR1 SGHNT and CDR2 YENEEA. CDR3 length equals 14 residues. J gave up 5 bases and V 4 bases, and 7 bases lay outside the gene matches. The CDR3 protein is CASSSGTSPHEQYF. The CDR3 DNA sequence: TGTGCCAGCAGCTCCGGGACTAGTCCCCACGAGCAGTACTTC.

The chain employs TRBV19 and TRBJ2-1; 10 nucleotides agree with TRBD2. The CDR3 covers 14 residues. CDR1 and CDR2 from the germline V gene are LNHDA and SQIVND (reference sequence). V shed 3 bases, J shed 9 bases, and the junction held 5 bases outside the gene matches. Here the CDR3 DNA reads TGTGCCAGTAGTATCCTAGCGGGAGTGGCTGAGCAGTTCTTC. Protein sequence: CASSILAGVAEQFF.

The gene calls are TRBV18 and TRBJ2-2, with TRBD1 as a possible D gene (6 bases). V lost 2 bases, J lost 7 bases, and 17 bases lay in between. CDR3 length: 16 residues. Germline V gene lookup returns CDR1 KGHSH and CDR2 LQKENI. CDR3 DNA sequence: TGTGCCAGCTCACCAACCCCGACAGGAGTGATCGGGGAGCTGTTTTTT. It specifies CASSPTPTGVIGELFF.

Comments on this clone: Germline is not matched at one junction end, which may reflect a read error. The rearrangement uses TRBV7-2 and TRBJ2-1; no firm D call. CDR1 and CDR2 from the germline V gene are SGHTA and FQGNSA. The CDR3 is 12 residues long. The CDR3 coding sequence is TGTGCCAGCAGCTTAGTTAGCAGCCGATGGATCTTC. Translating it yields CASSLVSSRWIF.

V gene TRBV5-1 combines with J gene TRBJ1-1; 12 nucleotides agree with TRBD1. CDR3 length equals 15 residues. V was pared by 2 bases and J by 4 bases, with 3 bases of the junction left unmatched. Per germline, CDR1 SGHRS and CDR2 YFSETQ. CDR3 in amino acids: CASSFLGQGATEAFF. The CDR3 DNA reads TGCGCCAGCAGCTTTTTGGGACAGGGGGCCACTGAAGCTTTCTTT. Full variable domain (missing parts from reference TRBV5-1 and TRBJ1-1): KAGVTQTPRYLIKTRGQQVTLSCSPISGHRSVSWYQQTPGQGLQFLFEYFSETQRNKGNFPGRFSGRQFSNSRSEMNVSTLELGDSALYLCASSFLGQGATEAFFGQGTRLTVV.

The chain links TRBV11-3 to TRBJ2-1; tentative D call: TRBD2 (6 bases). Germline assignment: CDR1 SGHNT and CDR2 YENEEA. This CDR3 is 16 amino acids long. Trimming took off 0 bases at V and 4 bases at J, with 13 bases between the two ends. CDR3 in amino acids: CASSLDSGGGYNEQFF. The CDR3 DNA is TGTGCCAGCAGCTTAGATTCCGGAGGAGGGTACAATGAGCAGTTCTTC.